This T cell receptor beta chain was captured by sequencing in a study of naive and memory T cell subsets. An equimolar mix of two oligonucleotides served as the beta constant-region primer for TRBC1 and TRBC2. A 12-nucleotide UMI and the SP2 primer were added to the cDNA 3' end by oligonucleotide ligation. TCRdb re-called the UMI-ligation and nested PCR reads through MiXCR, storing one row per CDR3 protein. The sample comprises some 85,000 distinct CDR3 sequences, 10% to 15% of which are singletons, and roughly 0.84% rests with the top ten. Trimming removed 6 bases at V and 7 bases at J, with 10 bases between. The CDR3 extends over 12 amino acids. Looked up from germline, CDR1 is SEHNR and CDR2 is FQNEAQ (reference sequence).

The chain links TRBV7-9 to TRBJ2-1, with D unclear. Sequencing was carried out using central memory CD4+ T cells from blood. This clonotype was sampled from a human donor in good health. CDR3 in DNA: TGTGCCAGCAGTCCGGGTGGGAATGAGCAGTTCTTC. This codes for CASSPGGNEQFF.